This TCR beta chain was sequenced for a study of T cells in Graves' hyperthyroidism and ophthalmopathy. V gave up 0 bases and J gave up 4 bases, with 10 bases separating them. Germline V gives CDR1 WNHNN, CDR2 SYGVQD (reference sequence). This CDR3 has 15 residues. The TCR beta CDR3 regions underwent amplification using RNA transcripts as the source. In the first-round RT-PCR of the TCR CDR3, the HTBI primer set was used. One entry per CDR3 protein results from TCRdb running MiXCR on the multiplex PCR reads. Of more than 550,000 distinct CDR3 sequences listed, 18% were seen once; the top ten hold approximately 15%.

The V and J genes are TRBV10-1 and TRBJ1-3, with a weak D call TRBD1 (5 bases). The sequenced sample consisted of blood. The sequence was collected from a woman aged 45-65 years with Graves' hyperthyroidism that later progressed to Graves' ophthalmopathy. Here the CDR3 DNA reads TGCGCCAGCAGTGAGTCATCGCAGGGAGGAAACACCATATATTTT. It yields the protein CASSESSQGGNTIYF.